Here is one TCR beta chain with its context. When replicate PCRs were run on sorted subsets, they used 200 to 250 ng DNA, 28,000 or so T cell genomes. Some clones are missing from TCRdb's copy, which holds only in-frame ones; the method was immunoSEQ multiplex PCR. The sample records about 1.5 million clones, approximately 98% being singletons. The data originate from a study of shared clonotypes between healthy human individuals. This CDR3 has 10 amino acids. Germline-derived CDR1 and CDR2 are MDHEN and SYDVKM. V was clipped by 4 bases and J by 14 bases, with 9 bases between them. The rearrangement uses TRBV28 and TRBJ2-1; D is unresolved. Sequencing used naive CD4+ T cells sorted from blood. The subset was: CD45RA+ positively selected. This TCR was recovered from a man aged 30 to 45 in good health. The DNA of the CDR3 is TGTGCCAGCAGTTCTGCACGTAAGTTCTTC. The encoded protein is CASSSARKFF.